This T cell receptor (beta chain) is drawn from a study of Graves' ophthalmopathy and Graves' hyperthyroidism. Across the whole study: Pretreatment peripheral blood was obtained at initial diagnosis.

Ophthalmopathic donors had moderate-to-severe activity, CAS ≥3 and NOSPECS ≥4, with disease that had lasted under 3 months. The germline V gene has CDR1 SGHAT and CDR2 FQNNGV. This CDR3 has 13 amino acids. Trimming stripped 1 base from V and 6 bases from J, with 7 bases between. TCR beta CDR3 regions were amplified from RNA transcripts. HTBI primers were used in a first-round RT-PCR, which preceded a second-round multiplex PCR. TCRdb re-called the multiplex PCR reads with MiXCR, one entry per CDR3 protein. Of 450,000 or so distinct CDR3 sequences in the sample, 13% to 15% were seen once. Study-wide points: The model flagged ophthalmopathy progression at 70% to 71% sensitivity and around 72% specificity. Most expanded clonotypes in thyroid above 0.001 frequency also showed up in blood.

This clonotype was recorded at least ten times. Its antigen is unidentified. The V and J genes are TRBV11-2 and TRBJ1-5; unclear D gene. Sequenced: blood. The clonotype originates from a woman aged 25 to 39 with Graves' ophthalmopathy. The CDR3 region is CASSLGTGQPQHF. In DNA, the CDR3 is TGTGCCAGCAGCTTAGGGACTGGTCAGCCCCAGCATTTT.